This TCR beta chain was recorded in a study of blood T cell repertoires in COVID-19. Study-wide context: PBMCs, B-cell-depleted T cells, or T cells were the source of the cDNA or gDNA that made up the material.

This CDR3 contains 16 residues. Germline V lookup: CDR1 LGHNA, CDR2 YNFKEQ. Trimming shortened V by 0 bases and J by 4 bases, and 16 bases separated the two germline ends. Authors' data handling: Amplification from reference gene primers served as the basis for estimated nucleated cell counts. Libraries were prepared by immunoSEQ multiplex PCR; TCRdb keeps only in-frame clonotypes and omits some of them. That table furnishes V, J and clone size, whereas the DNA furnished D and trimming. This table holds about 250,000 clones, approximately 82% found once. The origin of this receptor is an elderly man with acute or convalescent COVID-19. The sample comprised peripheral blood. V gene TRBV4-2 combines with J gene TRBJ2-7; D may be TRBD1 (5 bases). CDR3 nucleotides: TGTGCCAGCAGCCAAGAATTGCGGCAGGGCGGTTACGAGCAGTACTTC. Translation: CASSQELRQGGYEQYF.